This T cell receptor (beta chain) was sequenced in a study of T cell clonotyping in hematopoietic cell transplantation. Method: immunoSEQ multiplex PCR; TCRdb's copy keeps in-frame clones and lacks some. The sample holds thousands of clones, over 75% seen once. The CDR3 totals 14 residues. V lost 1 base and J lost 5, with 12 bases in between. Germline V gene sequence: CDR1 MNHEY, CDR2 SMNVEV (reference sequence). Documented time point: recipient sample about 28 days before transplant, after cytoreduction. This TCR was recovered from a woman aged 45-59 years with acute myeloid leukemia. Some clones in this sample may be carry-over from other donors' samples. This chain connects TRBV27 to TRBJ2-7; unclear D gene. The source was peripheral blood mononuclear cells, collected before stem cell transplant. The CDR3 region is CASSLLNSVNEQYF. CDR3 nucleotide sequence: TGTGCCAGCAGTTTATTGAACAGCGTAAACGAGCAGTACTTC.